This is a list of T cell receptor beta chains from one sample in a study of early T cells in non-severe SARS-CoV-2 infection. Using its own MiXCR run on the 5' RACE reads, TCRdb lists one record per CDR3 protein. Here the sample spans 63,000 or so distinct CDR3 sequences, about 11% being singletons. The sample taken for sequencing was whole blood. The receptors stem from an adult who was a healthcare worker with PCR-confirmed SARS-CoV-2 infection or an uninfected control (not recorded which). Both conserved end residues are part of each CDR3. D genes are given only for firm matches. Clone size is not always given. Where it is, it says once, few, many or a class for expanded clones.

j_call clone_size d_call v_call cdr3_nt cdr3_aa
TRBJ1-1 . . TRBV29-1 TGCAGCGTTGTGGGACGATATAGTAAGGAAGCTTTCTTT CSVVGRYSKEAFF
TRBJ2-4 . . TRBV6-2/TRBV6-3 TGTGCCAGCAGTCAGCCCGGGACTTTACAGTACTTC CASSQPGTLQYF
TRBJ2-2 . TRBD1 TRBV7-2 TGTGCCAGCACCAAACAGGGGGTGAGCGGGGAGCTGTTTTTT CASTKQGVSGELFF
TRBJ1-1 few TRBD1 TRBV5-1 TGCGCCAGCAGCTTCTCGACAGGGACGAACACTGAAGCTTTCTTT CASSFSTGTNTEAFF
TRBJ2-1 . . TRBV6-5 TGTGCCAGCAGTTACCTTCAGAGGACTGAGCAGTTCTTC CASSYLQRTEQFF
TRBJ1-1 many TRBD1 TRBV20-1 TGCAGTGCTAGAGGTGAAACAGGGGACACTGAAGCTTTCTTT CSARGETGDTEAFF
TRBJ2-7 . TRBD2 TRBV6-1 TGTGCCAGCAGTGAATTGGGGACTAGCGGGAGATACGAGCAGTACTTC CASSELGTSGRYEQYF
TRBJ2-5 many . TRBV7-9 TGTGCCAGCAGCTTAGCCCCGACAGCTGTAGGTGAGACCCAGTACTTC CASSLAPTAVGETQYF
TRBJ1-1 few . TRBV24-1 TGTGCCACCAGTGATGCTGTCGGTGAAGCTTTCTTT CATSDAVGEAFF
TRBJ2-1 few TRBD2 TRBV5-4 TGTGCCAGCAGGCCTACTAGCGACTACAATGAGCAGTTCTTC CASRPTSDYNEQFF
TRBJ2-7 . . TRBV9 TGTGCCAGCAGCGTAACAGAAGGCGAGCAGTACTTC CASSVTEGEQYF
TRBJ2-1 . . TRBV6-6 TGTGCCTTAGCAGGGGCCCCTTACAATGAGCAGTTCTTC CALAGAPYNEQFF
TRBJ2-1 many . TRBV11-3 TGTGCCAGCAGCCTACCCCGGGACTCCTTCCCCTACAATGAGCAGTTCTTC CASSLPRDSFPYNEQFF
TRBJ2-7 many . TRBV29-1 TGCAGCGTTGAAGGGGACAACTCCTACGAGCAGTACTTC CSVEGDNSYEQYF
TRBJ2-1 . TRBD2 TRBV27 TGTGCCAGCAGTGTCCGACTAGCGGGAGTGTTCCATGAGCAGTTCTTC CASSVRLAGVFHEQFF
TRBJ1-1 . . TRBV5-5 TGTGCCAGCAGCTTGGGACGGGCAGCGAACACTGAAGCTTTCTTT CASSLGRAANTEAFF
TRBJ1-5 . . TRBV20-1 TGCAGTGCTAGCCAGTCCTTGGATAGCAATCAGCCCCAGCATTTT CSASQSLDSNQPQHF
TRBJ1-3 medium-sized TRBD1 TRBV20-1 TGCAGTGCAAGGGGGCTTGACGGAAACACCATATATTTT CSARGLDGNTIYF
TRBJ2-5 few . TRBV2 TGTGCCACCCGGGGAGCGGCCGGAGAGACCCAGTACTTC CATRGAAGETQYF
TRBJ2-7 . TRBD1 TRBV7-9 TGTGCCAGCAAATCAATAGGGACAGCCCTAAGCTCCTACGAGCAGTACTTC CASKSIGTALSSYEQYF